This T cell receptor (beta chain) was captured in a study of blood T cell repertoires in COVID-19. Study-level background: Both acute and convalescent COVID-19 samples were obtained from the United States, Italy and Spain.

The assay was immunoSEQ multiplex PCR, and TCRdb's table has in-frame clones only and misses some. The sample holds tens of thousands of clones, roughly 87% seen once. The germline V gene encodes CDR1 SGHNT and CDR2 YYREEE (reference sequence). Losses at the gene ends were 3 bases for V and 6 bases for J; bases not matched to a gene: 8. The CDR3 is made up of 14 amino acids. The V and J genes are TRBV5-4 and TRBJ1-1, with 7 bases identical to TRBD1. This sequence originates from a man between 60 and 75 years old with acute or convalescent COVID-19. Sequences were obtained from peripheral blood. In DNA form, the CDR3 reads TGTGCCAGCAGCTCTACGACAGGGATCGCTGAAGCTTTCTTT. Encoded protein: CASSSTTGIAEAFF.